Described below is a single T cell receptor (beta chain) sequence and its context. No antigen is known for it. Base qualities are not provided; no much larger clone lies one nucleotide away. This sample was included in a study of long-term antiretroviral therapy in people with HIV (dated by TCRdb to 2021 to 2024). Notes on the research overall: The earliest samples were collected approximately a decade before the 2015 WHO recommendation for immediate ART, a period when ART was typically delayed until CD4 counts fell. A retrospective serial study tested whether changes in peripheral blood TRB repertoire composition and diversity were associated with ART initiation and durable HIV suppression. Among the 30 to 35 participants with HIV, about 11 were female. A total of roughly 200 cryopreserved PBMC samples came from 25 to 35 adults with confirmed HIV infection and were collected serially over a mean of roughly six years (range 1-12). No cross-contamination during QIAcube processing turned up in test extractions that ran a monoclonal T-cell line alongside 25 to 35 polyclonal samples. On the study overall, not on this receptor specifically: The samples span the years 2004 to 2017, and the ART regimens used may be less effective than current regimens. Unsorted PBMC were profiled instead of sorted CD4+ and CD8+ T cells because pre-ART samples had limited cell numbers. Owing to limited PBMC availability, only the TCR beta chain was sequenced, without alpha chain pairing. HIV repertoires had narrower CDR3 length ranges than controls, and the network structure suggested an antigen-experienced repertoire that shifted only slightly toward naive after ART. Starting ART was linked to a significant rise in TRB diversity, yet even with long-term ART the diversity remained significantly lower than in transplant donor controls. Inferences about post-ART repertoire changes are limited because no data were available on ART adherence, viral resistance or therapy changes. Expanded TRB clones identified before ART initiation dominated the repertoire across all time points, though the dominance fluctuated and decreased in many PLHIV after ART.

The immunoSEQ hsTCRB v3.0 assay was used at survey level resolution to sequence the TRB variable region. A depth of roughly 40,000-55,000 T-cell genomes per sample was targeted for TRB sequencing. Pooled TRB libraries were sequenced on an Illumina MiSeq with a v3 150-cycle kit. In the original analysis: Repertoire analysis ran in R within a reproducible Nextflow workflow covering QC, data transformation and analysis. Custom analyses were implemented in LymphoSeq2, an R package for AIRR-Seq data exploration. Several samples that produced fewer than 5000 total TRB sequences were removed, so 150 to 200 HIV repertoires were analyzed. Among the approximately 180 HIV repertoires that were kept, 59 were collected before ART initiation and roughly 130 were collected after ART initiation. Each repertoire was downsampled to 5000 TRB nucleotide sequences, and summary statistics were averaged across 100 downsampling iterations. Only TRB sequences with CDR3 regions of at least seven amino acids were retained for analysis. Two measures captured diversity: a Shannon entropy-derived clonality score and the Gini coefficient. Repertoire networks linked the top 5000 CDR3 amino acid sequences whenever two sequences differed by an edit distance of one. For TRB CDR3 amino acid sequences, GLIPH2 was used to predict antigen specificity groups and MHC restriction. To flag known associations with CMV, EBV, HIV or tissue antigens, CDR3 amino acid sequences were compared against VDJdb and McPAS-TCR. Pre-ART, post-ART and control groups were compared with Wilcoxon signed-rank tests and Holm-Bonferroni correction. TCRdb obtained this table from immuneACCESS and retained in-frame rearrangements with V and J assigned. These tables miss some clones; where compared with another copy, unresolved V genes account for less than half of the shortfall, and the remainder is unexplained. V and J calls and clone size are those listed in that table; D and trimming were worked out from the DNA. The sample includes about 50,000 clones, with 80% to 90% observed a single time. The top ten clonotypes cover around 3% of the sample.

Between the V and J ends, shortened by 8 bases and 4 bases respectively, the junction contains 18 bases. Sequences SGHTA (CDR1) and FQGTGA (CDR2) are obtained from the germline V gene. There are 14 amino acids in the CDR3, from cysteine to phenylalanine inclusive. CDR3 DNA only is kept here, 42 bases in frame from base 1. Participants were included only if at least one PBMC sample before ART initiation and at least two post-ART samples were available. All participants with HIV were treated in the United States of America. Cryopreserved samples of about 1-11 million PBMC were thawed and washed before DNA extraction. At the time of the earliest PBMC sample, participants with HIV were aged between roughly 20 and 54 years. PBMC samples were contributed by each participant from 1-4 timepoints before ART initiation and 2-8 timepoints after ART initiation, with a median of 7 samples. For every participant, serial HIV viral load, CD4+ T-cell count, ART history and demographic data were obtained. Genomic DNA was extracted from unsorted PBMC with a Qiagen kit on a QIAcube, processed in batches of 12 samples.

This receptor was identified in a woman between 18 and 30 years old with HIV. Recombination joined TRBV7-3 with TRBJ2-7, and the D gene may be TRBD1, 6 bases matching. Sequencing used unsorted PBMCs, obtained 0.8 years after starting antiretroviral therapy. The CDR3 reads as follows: CASSLGAGEYEQYF. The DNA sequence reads TGTGCCAGCTCCCTTGGGGCAGGGGAATACGAGCAGTACTTC.